This entry lists 14 T cell receptor beta chains sequenced from one sample in a study of blood T cell repertoires in COVID-19. The table came from immunoSEQ multiplex PCR; TCRdb's copy has only in-frame clones and leaves some out. The profile shows approximately 130,000 clones, about 76% of them singletons. Sequenced material: peripheral blood. Source of these receptors: an elderly man with acute or convalescent COVID-19.

The V gene is TRBV25-1, the J gene TRBJ1-5, with TRBD1 matching 8 bases. J lost 8 bases, V lost 3 bases, and 3 bases had no gene match. The CDR3 length is 13 residues. Per the germline V gene, CDR1 is MGHDK and CDR2 is SYGVNS. The CDR3 spells CASSDRGLEPQHF. The DNA of the CDR3 is TGTGCCAGCAGTGACAGGGGGCTTGAGCCCCAGCATTTT.

The chain carries TRBV7-9 and TRBJ1-3, with TRBD1 matching 9 bases. V lost 2 bases to trimming and J lost 0 bases; unmatched junction nucleotides: 5. The CDR3 is 17 amino acids. CDR1 and CDR2 (germline): SEHNR, FQNEAQ (reference sequence). CDR3 amino acids: CASSLRTGDNSGNTIYF. DNA of the CDR3: TGTGCCAGCAGCTTAAGGACAGGGGACAACTCTGGAAACACCATATATTTT.

V gene TRBV6-2 or TRBV6-3 combines with J gene TRBJ2-7; the match to TRBD1 covers 7 bases. The CDR3 is 16 residues long. Germline lookup yields CDR1 MNHEY and CDR2 SVGEGT. The junction had 15 bases not matched to a gene; V was cut back by 4 bases and J by 6 bases. Here the CDR3 DNA reads TGTGCCAGCAGTTCTCCTTGGAAAGGGACAGCTGGCGAGCAGTACTTC. This encodes CASSSPWKGTAGEQYF.

Only a few counts were recorded for this clone. The chain uses TRBV2 and TRBJ2-6; 7 nucleotides line up with TRBD1. Germline CDR1 and CDR2: SNHLY and FYNNEI. CDR3 length: 17 amino acids. With 8 bases clipped from V and 0 bases from J, the junction kept 10 bases outside the gene matches. CDR3 bases: TGTGCCAGCGGGCCCGGGACAGCGACCTCTGGGGCCAACGTCCTGACTTTC. It translates to CASGPGTATSGANVLTF.

V usage is TRBV5-1 and J usage is TRBJ2-1, with 15 bases lining up with TRBD2. The CDR3 spans 17 residues. Germline loops: CDR1 SGHRS, CDR2 YFSETQ. V was pared by 4 bases and J by 5 bases, with 7 bases of the junction left unmatched. DNA of the CDR3: TGCGCCAGCAGCATCCCGGGACTAGCGGGGGGCCACAATGAGCAGTTCTTC. It codes for CASSIPGLAGGHNEQFF. The entire variable domain, with the rest obtained from reference TRBV5-1 and TRBJ2-1, is as follows: KAGVTQTPRYLIKTRGQQVTLSCSPISGHRSVSWYQQTPGQGLQFLFEYFSETQRNKGNFPGRFSGRQFSNSRSEMNVSTLELGDSALYLCASSIPGLAGGHNEQFFGPGTRLTVL.

CDR3 nucleotide sequence: TGTGCCAGCAGCCAAGCGAGCGGGGGGGCTTCAGATACGCAGTATTTT. Translated, it gives CASSQASGGASDTQYF. V gene TRBV4-2 combines with J gene TRBJ2-3, with 10 bases that match TRBD2. CDR1 is LGHNA, CDR2 YNFKEQ, per germline. V was pared by 1 base and J by 4 bases, with 5 bases of the junction left unmatched. The CDR3 contains 16 residues.

The CDR3 nucleotides are TGTGCCAGCTCAGGGACAGGGGACCTCACAGATACGCAGTATTTT. Amino acid sequence: CASSGTGDLTDTQYF. The chain couples TRBV18 to TRBJ2-3; 10 bases are a match to TRBD1. V lost 5 bases to trimming and J lost 2 bases; unmatched junction nucleotides: 4. Germline V lookup: CDR1 KGHSH, CDR2 LQKENI. The CDR3 has 15 residues.

V gene TRBV29-1 combines with J gene TRBJ1-2; tentative D call: TRBD1 (5 bases). This CDR3 is 13 amino acids long. Between the trimmed V and J ends, which lost 3 bases and 3 bases, there was a span of 11 bases. Germline assignment: CDR1 SQVTM and CDR2 ANQGSEA. The CDR3 protein is CSVDIGGDYGYTF. For the CDR3, the DNA is TGCAGCGTTGATATTGGGGGGGACTATGGCTACACCTTC.

The count of this clone is one. The rearrangement uses TRBV7-9 and TRBJ2-5, with TRBD1 as a possible D gene (6 bases). CDR1 and CDR2 (germline): SEHNR, FQNEAQ (reference sequence). This CDR3 is 16 amino acids long. Trimming pared 5 bases from V and 5 bases from J, leaving 21 bases between. This chain's CDR3 is CASSQLGGQSPETQYF. DNA for the CDR3: TGTGCCAGCAGCCAACTAGGGGGTCAGTCCCCGGAGACCCAGTACTTC.

The chain carries TRBV7-8 and TRBJ1-2; D is undetermined. Germline values: CDR1 SGHVS, CDR2 FQNEAQ. Trimming cost V 2 bases and J 6 bases, with 13 bases left between them. There are 14 residues in the CDR3. The CDR3 protein is CASSLTLLGDGYTF. In nucleotides, the CDR3 is TGTGCCAGCAGCTTAACCCTCCTCGGGGATGGCTACACCTTC. The full variable domain, its missing parts supplied by reference TRBV7-8 and TRBJ1-2, is GAGVSQSPRYKVAKRGQDVALRCDPISGHVSLFWYQQALGQGPEFLTYFQNEAQLDKSGLPSDRFFAERPEGSVSTLKIQRTQQEDSAVYLCASSLTLLGDGYTFGSGTRLTVV.

The chain uses TRBV7-2 and TRBJ2-1; the match to TRBD2 covers 12 bases. Looked up from germline, CDR1 is SGHTA and CDR2 is FQGNSA. There are 16 residues in the CDR3. Trimming at V came to 4 bases and at J to 5 bases, leaving 6 bases not matched to a gene. CDR3: CASSSRLAGAHNEQFF. The CDR3, as DNA: TGTGCCAGCAGCTCAAGACTAGCGGGGGCGCACAATGAGCAGTTCTTC.

The chain carries TRBV7-9 and TRBJ2-1, with D possibly TRBD1 on 6 matching bases. V was pared by 1 base and J by 1 base, with 14 bases between. This CDR3 has 17 residues. Germline assignment: CDR1 SEHNR and CDR2 FQNEAQ (reference sequence). The CDR3: CASSLDGPRGSYNEQFF. For the CDR3, the DNA is TGTGCCAGCAGCTTAGACGGACCGAGGGGGTCCTACAATGAGCAGTTCTTC.

The chain links TRBV12-3 or TRBV12-4 to TRBJ1-1; a weak D match, TRBD1 (6 bases). The CDR3 spans 13 residues. The V gene lost 10 bases and the J gene lost 7 bases, with 19 bases spanning the gap. CDR3 residues: CATGAVRGSEAFF. DNA of the CDR3: TGTGCCACGGGTGCCGTTAGGGGGAGTGAAGCTTTCTTT.

The CDR3 DNA sequence: TGTGCCAGCTCTACGGGGTCAGAAATTAATGAAAAACTGTTTTTT. Encoded protein: CASSTGSEINEKLFF. The V call is TRBV3-1 (or the pseudogene TRBV3-2), the J call TRBJ1-4; no clear D gene. Germline V lookup: CDR1 LGHDT, CDR2 YNNKEL (reference sequence). V was pared by 8 bases and J by 4 bases, with 17 bases between. The CDR3 sequence is 15 residues long.